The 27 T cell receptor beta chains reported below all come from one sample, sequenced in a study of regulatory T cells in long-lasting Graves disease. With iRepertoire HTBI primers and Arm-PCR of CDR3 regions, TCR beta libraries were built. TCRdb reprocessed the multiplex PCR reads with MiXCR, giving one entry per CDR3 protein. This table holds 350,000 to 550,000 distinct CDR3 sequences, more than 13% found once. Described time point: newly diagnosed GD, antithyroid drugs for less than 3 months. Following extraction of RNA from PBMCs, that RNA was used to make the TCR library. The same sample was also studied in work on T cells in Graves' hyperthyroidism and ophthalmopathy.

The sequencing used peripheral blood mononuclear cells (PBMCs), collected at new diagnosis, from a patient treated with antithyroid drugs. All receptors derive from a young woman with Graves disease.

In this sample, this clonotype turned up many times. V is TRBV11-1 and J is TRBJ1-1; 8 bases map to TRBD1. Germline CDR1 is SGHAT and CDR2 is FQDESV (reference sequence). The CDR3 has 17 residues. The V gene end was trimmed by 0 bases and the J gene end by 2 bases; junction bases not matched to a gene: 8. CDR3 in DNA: TGTGCCAGCAGCTTAGCGCCTACAGGGGGGATCAACACTGAAGCTTTCTTT. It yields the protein CASSLAPTGGINTEAFF. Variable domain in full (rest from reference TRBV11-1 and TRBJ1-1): EAEVAQSPRYKITEKSQAVAFWCDPISGHATLYWYRQILGQGPELLVQFQDESVVDDSQLPKDRFSAERLKGVDSTLKIQPAELGDSAMYLCASSLAPTGGINTEAFFGQGTRLTVV.

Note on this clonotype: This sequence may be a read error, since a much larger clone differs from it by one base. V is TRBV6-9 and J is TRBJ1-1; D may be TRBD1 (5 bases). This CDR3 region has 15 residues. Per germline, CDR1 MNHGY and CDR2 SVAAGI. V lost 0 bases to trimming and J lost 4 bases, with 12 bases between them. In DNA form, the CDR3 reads TGTGCCAGCAGTTATTCGCGCCAGGGAACCACTGAAGCTTTCTTT. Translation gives CASSYSRQGTTEAFF.

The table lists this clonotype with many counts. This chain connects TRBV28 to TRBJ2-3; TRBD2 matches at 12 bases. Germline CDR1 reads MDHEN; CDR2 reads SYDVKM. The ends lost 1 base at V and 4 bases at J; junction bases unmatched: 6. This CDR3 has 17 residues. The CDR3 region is CASSLYPGTSGSDTQYF. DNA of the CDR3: TGTGCCAGCAGTTTATATCCCGGGACTAGCGGGTCAGATACGCAGTATTTT.

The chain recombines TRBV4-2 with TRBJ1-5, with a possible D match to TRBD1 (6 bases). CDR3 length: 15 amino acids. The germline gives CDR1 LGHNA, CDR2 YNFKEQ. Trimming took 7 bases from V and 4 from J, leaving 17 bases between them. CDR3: CASNHPEQGNQPQHF. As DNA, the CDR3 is TGTGCCAGCAACCACCCCGAACAGGGTAATCAGCCCCAGCATTTT.

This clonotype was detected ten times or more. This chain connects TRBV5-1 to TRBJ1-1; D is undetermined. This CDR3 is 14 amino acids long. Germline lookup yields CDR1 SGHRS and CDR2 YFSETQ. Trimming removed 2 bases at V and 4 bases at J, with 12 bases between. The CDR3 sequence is CASSFRGTGTEAFF. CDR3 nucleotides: TGCGCCAGCAGCTTTAGAGGAACGGGCACTGAAGCTTTCTTT.

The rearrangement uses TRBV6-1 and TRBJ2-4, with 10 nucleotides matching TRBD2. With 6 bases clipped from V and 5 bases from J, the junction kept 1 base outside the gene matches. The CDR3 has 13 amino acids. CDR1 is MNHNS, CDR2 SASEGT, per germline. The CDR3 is CASRGLAENIQYF. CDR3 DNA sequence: TGTGCCAGCAGAGGACTAGCGGAAAACATTCAGTACTTC.

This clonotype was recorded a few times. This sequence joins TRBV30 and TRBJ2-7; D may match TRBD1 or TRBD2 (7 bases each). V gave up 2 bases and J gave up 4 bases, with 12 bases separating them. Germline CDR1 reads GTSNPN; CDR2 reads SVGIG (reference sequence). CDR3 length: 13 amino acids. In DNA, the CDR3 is TGTGCCTGGAGTCTCAGGGGGGGGTACGAGCAGTACTTC. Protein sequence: CAWSLRGGYEQYF.

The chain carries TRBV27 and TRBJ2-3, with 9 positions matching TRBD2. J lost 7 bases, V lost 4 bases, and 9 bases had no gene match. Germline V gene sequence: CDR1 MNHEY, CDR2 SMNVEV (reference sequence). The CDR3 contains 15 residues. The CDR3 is CASSSVGSGRNTQYF. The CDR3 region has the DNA TGTGCCAGCAGTTCTGTCGGTAGCGGGAGAAATACGCAGTATTTT.

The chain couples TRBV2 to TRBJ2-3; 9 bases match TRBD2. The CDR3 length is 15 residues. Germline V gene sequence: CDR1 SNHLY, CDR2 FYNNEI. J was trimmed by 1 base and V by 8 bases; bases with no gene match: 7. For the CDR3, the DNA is TGTGCCAGCCGAGTAGCGGGAGTGGGCACAGATACGCAGTATTTT. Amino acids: CASRVAGVGTDTQYF.

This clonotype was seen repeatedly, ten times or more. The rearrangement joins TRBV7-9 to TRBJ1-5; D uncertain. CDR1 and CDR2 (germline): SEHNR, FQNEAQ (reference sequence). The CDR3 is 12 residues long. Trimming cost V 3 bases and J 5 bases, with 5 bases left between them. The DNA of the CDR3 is TGTGCCAGCAGCTTTAGGGATCAGCCCCAGCATTTT. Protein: CASSFRDQPQHF.

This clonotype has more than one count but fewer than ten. The DNA of the CDR3 is TGTGCCAGCAGCTTTGGGACTAGCGGGACCGGACGGGAGACCCAGTACTTC. Its protein is CASSFGTSGTGRETQYF. The chain joins TRBV7-3 to TRBJ2-5, with 13 bases identical to TRBD2. The CDR3 runs to 17 residues. V lost 3 bases, J lost 5 bases, and 9 bases stayed unmatched. Per germline, CDR1 SGHTA and CDR2 FQGTGA.

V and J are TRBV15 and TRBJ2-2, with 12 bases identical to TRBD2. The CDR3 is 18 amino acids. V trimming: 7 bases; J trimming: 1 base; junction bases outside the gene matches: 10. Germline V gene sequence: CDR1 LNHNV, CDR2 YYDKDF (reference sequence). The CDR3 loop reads CATTLQQTSGRNTGELFF. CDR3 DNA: TGTGCCACCACCCTACAACAGACTAGCGGGAGGAACACCGGGGAGCTGTTTTTT.

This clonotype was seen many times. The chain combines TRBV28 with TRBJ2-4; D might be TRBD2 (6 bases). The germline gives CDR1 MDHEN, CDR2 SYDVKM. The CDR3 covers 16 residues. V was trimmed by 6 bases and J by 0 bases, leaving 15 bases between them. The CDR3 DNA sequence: TGTGCCAGCAGCCCTCGGGTGGGACTAGCCAAAAACATTCAGTACTTC. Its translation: CASSPRVGLAKNIQYF.

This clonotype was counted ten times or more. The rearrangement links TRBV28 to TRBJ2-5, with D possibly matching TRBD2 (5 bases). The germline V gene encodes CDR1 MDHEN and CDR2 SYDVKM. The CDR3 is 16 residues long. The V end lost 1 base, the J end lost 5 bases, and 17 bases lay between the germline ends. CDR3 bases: TGTGCCAGCAGTTTATTGGCTAGCATTATAGGGGAGACCCAGTACTTC. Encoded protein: CASSLLASIIGETQYF.

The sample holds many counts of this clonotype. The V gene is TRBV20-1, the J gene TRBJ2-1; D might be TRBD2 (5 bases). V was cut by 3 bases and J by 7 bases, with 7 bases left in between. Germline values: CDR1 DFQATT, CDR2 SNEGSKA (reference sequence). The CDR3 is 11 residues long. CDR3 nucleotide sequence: TGCAGTGCTAGGCGGAGGAATGAGCAGTTCTTC. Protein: CSARRRNEQFF.

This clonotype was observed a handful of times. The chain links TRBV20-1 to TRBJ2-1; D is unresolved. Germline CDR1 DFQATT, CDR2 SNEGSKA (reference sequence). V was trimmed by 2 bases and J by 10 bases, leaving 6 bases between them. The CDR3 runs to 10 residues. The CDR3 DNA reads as TGCAGTGCTAGATTCCGGGAGCAGTTCTTC. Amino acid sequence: CSARFREQFF.

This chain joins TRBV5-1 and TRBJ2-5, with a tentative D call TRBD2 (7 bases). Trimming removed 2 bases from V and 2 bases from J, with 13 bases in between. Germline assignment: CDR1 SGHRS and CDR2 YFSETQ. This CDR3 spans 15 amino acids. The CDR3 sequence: CASSFGGPFQETQYF. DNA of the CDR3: TGCGCCAGCAGCTTCGGGGGGCCCTTTCAAGAGACCCAGTACTTC.

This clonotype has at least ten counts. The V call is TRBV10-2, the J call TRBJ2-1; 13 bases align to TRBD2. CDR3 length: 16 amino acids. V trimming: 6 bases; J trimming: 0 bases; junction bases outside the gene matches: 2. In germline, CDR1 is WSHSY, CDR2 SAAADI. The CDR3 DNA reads TGCGCCAGCAGGGGACTAGCGGGGCCCTCCTACAATGAGCAGTTCTTC. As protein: CASRGLAGPSYNEQFF.

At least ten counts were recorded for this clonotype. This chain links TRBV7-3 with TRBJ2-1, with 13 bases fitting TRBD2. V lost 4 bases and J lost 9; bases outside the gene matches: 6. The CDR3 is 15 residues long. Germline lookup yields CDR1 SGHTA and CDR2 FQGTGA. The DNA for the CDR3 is TGTGCCAGCAGCTACGGGACTAGCGGGACAGGTGAGCAGTTCTTC. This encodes CASSYGTSGTGEQFF.

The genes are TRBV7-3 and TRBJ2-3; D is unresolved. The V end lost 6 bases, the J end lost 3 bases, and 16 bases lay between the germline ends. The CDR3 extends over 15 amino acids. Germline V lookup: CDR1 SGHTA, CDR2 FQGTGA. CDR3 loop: CASSYSSSRTDTQYF. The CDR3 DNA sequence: TGTGCCAGCAGTTATAGTTCTAGTCGGACAGATACGCAGTATTTT.

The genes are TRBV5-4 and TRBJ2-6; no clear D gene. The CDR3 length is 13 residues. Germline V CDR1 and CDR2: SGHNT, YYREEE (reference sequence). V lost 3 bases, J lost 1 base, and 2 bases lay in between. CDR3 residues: CASSWSGANVLTF. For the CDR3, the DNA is TGTGCCAGCAGCTGGTCTGGGGCCAACGTCCTGACTTTC.

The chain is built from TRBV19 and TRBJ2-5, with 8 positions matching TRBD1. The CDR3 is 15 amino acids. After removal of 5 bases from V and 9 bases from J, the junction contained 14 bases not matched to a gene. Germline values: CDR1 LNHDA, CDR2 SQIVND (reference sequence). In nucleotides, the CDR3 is TGTGCCAGTAGTCCCGACAGGGGCAGCAAGAGACCCCAGTACTTC. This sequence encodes CASSPDRGSKRPQYF.

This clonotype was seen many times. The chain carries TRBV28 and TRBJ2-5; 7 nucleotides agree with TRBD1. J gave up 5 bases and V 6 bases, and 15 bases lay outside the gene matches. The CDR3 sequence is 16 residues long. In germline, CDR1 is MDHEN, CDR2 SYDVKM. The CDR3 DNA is TGTGCCAGCAGCAAAACGAGACCAGGGGGAAGGGAGACCCAGTACTTC. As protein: CASSKTRPGGRETQYF.

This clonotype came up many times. The CDR3: CASSLQDYEQYF. For the CDR3, the DNA is TGTGCCAGCAGTTTGCAGGACTACGAGCAGTACTTC. The chain joins TRBV28 to TRBJ2-7; D not certain. The CDR3 length is 12 residues. Trimming cost V 3 bases and J 3 bases, with 6 bases left between them. Germline loops: CDR1 MDHEN, CDR2 SYDVKM.

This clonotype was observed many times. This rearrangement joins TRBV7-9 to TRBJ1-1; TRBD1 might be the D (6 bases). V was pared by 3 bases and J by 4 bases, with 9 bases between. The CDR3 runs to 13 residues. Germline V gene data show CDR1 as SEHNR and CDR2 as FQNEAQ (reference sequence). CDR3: CASSLTGSTEAFF. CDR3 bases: TGTGCCAGCAGCTTGACAGGTTCCACTGAAGCTTTCTTT.

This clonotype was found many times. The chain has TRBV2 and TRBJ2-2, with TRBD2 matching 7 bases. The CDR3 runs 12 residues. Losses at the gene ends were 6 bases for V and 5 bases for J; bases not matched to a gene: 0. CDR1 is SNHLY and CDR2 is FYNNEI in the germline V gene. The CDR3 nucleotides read TGTGCCAGCAGGGGAGGGACCGGGGAGCTGTTTTTT. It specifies CASRGGTGELFF.

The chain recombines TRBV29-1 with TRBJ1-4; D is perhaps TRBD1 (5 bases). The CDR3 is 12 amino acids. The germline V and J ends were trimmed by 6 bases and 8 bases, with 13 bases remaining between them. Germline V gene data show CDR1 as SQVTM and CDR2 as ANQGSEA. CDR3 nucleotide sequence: TGCAGCGTGGGGGAAAGCCGGGAAAAACTGTTTTTT. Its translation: CSVGESREKLFF.